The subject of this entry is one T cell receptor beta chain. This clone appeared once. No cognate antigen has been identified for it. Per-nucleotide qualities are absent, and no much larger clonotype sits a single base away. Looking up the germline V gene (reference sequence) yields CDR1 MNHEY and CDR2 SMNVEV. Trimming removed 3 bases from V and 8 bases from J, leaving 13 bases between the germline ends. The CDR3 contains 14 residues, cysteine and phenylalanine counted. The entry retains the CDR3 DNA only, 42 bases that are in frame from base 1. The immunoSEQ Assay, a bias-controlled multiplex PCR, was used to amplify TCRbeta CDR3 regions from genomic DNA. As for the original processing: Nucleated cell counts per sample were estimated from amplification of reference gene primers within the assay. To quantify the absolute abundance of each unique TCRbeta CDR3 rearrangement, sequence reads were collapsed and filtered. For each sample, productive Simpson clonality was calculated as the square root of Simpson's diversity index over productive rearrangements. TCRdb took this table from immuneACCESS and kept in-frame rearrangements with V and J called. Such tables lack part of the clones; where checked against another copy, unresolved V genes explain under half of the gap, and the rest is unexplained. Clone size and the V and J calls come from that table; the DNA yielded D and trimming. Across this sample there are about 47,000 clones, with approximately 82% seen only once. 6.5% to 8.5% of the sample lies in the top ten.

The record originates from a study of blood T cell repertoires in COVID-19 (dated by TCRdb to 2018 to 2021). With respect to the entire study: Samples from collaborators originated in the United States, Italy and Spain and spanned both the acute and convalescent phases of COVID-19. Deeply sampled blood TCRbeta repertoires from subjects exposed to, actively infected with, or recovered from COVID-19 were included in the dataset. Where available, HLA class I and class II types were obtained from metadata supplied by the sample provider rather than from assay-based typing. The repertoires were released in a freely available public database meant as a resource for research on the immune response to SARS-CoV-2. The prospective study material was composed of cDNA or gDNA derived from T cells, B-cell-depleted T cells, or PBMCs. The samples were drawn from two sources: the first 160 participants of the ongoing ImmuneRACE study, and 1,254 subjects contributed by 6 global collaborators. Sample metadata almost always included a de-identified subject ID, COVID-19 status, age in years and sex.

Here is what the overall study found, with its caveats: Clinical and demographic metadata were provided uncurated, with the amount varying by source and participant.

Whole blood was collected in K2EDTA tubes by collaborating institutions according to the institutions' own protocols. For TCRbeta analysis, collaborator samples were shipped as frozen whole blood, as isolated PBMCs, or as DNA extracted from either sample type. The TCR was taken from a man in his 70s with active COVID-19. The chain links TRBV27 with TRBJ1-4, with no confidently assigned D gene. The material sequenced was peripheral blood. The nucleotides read TGTGCCAGCAGTTTGTGGGCCCGGAACGAAAAACTGTTTTTT. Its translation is CASSLWARNEKLFF. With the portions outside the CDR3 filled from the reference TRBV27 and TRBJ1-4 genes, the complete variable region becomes EAQVTQNPRYLITVTGKKLTVTCSQNMNHEYMSWYRQDPGLGLRQIYYSMNVEVTDKGDVPEGYKVSRKEKRNFPLILESPSPNQTSLYFCASSLWARNEKLFFGSGTQLSVL.